This T cell receptor (beta chain) came from a study of CD8+ T cells in alopecia areata. Sequencing templates came from extracted RNA that was reverse transcribed into cDNA. TCRdb's copy holds only in-frame clones and misses some; the assay was immunoSEQ multiplex PCR. The table records 95,000 to 120,000 clones, roughly 60% of them present only once. This clone was detected once. There are 17 residues in the CDR3. Germline V gene sequence: CDR1 SGHVS, CDR2 FNYEAQ. V shed 0 bases and J 6 bases; nucleotides not matched to a gene: 6. Sequencing was carried out using CD8+ T cells sorted from blood. The chain couples TRBV7-6 to TRBJ2-3; 13 nucleotides agree with TRBD2. The TCR was taken from a human donor in good health. This CDR3 is CASSLAAGTSGDDTQYF. The CDR3 DNA reads as TGTGCCAGCAGCTTAGCGGCCGGGACTAGCGGGGACGATACGCAGTATTTT.